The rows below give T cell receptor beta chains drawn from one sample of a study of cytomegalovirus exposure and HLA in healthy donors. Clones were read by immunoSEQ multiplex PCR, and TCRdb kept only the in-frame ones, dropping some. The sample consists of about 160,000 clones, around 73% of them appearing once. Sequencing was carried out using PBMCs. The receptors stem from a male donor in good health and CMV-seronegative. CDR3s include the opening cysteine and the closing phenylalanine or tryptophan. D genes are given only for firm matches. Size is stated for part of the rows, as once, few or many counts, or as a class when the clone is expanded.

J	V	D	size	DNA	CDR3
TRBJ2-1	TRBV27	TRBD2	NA	TGTGCCAGCAGTCGGGGGGATGAGCAGTTCTTC	CASSRGDEQFF
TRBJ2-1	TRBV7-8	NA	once	TGTGCCAGCAGCGCGGGGCGGGCTCAGGGGTTCTTC	CASSAGRAQGFF
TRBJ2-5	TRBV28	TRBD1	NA	TGTGCCAGCAGTTCTTCAGGGGGCCAAGAGACCCAGTACTTC	CASSSSGGQETQYF
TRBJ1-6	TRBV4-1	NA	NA	TGCGCCAGCAGCCTCGGTTTAGAACCCAATTCACCCCTCCACTTT	CASSLGLEPNSPLHF
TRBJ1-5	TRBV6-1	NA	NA	TGTGCCAGCAGTCTACGGGGGGGGCCGGGGCAGCCCCAGCATTTT	CASSLRGGPGQPQHF
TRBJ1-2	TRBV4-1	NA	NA	TGCGCCAGCAGCCACCCCCCGGAGGGGCGTAGCTATGGCTACACCTTC	CASSHPPEGRSYGYTF
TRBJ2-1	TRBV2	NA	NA	TGTGCCAGCTCCTCTGGACCCCGGGAATTATACAATGAGCAGTTCTTC	CASSSGPRELYNEQFF
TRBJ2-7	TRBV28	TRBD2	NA	TGTGCCAGCAGTTTCCGGGGGGGCATAGACGAGCAGTACTTC	CASSFRGGIDEQYF
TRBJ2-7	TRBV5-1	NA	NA	TGCGCCAGCAGCTTGAGAGGGACTGATTACGAGCAGTACTTC	CASSLRGTDYEQYF
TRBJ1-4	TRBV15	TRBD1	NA	TGTGCCACCAGCAGAGGGGGACAGGAGAATGAAAAACTGTTTTTT	CATSRGGQENEKLFF
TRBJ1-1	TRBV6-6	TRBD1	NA	TGTGCCAGCAGTATTCCGGGACAGGGGGCTACTGAAGCTTTCTTT	CASSIPGQGATEAFF
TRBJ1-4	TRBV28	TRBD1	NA	TGTGCCAGCAGTTTACTAACAGGGGGAGAGGTGGGAAAACTGTTTTTT	CASSLLTGGEVGKLFF
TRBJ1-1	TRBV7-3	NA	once	TGTGCCAGCAGCGCCGACAGAAACACTGAAGCTTTCTTT	CASSADRNTEAFF
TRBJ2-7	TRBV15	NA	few	TGTGCCACCAGCAGAGATGGGCGGGGTGGCGAGCAGTACTTC	CATSRDGRGGEQYF
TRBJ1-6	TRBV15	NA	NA	TGTGCCACCAGCAGAGATTTAGGCGGGGGAGTAGGCAGTTCACCCCTCCACTTT	CATSRDLGGGVGSSPLHF
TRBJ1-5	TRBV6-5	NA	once	TGTGCCAGCAGTTACTCGGCAGGGAATCAGCCCCAGCATTTT	CASSYSAGNQPQHF
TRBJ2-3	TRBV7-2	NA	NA	TGTGCCAGCAGCTTAAGGACAACCACAGATACGCAGTATTTT	CASSLRTTTDTQYF
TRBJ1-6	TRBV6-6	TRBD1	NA	TGTGCCAGCAGAACACAGGGGGAAGATTCACCCCTCCACTTT	CASRTQGEDSPLHF
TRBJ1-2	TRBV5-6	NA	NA	TGTGCCAGCAGCCGTCAGAACTATGGCTACACCTTC	CASSRQNYGYTF
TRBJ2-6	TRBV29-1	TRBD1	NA	TGCAGCGTATCAGACAGGGCTGGGGCCAACGTCCTGACTTTC	CSVSDRAGANVLTF
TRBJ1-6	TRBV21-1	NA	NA	TGTGCCAGCAAGGGGGACAGGGTTGCACCCCTCCACTTT	CASKGDRVAPLHF
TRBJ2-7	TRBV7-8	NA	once	TGTGCCAGCAGCTTTGGAGAGCGGACCTACGAGCAGTACTTC	CASSFGERTYEQYF
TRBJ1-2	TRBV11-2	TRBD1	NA	TGTGCCAGCAGCCCCGACAGGGCTTTTGCTGGCTACACCTTC	CASSPDRAFAGYTF